This T cell receptor (beta chain) was found in a study of identical twins. Study-wide findings and caveats: Not following the same donors, the study drew its conclusions from cross-sectional statistical analysis. Models, which agreed with sharing between unrelated individuals, nonetheless underestimated the out-of-frame TCR alpha sharing seen in monozygotic twins.

It was template switching that added a universal primer site, and there were unique molecular identifiers on the cDNA. TCRdb re-analysed the 5' RACE reads in MiXCR, keeping a single row per CDR3 protein. The sample has under 300,000 distinct CDR3 sequences, over 11% seen once; the top ten hold about 9%. Germline CDR1 reads DFQATT; CDR2 reads SNEGSKA (reference sequence). The CDR3 has 14 residues. Trimming shortened V by 0 bases and J by 3 bases, and 11 bases separated the two germline ends. The sample holds many counts of this clonotype. The antigen is undetermined. The clonotype comes from a woman between 18 and 29 years old in good health. The chain carries TRBV20-1 and TRBJ2-5; the D gene could be TRBD1 or TRBD2 (5 bases each). The sample comprised memory (CD45RO+) T cells sorted from blood. CDR3 nucleotides: TGCAGTGCTAGAGATTGGGGACGGGAAGAGACCCAGTACTTC. Translating it yields CSARDWGREETQYF.